The next 14 T cell receptor beta chains were all read from a single sample in a study of PD-L1 blockade in urothelial cancer. Libraries were prepared by immunoSEQ multiplex PCR; TCRdb keeps only in-frame clonotypes and omits some of them. Among roughly 100,000 clones listed, roughly 84% were seen once. Sequenced here: PBMCs, sampled around atezolizumab (anti-PD-L1) treatment. The receptors here all came from a man in his forties or fifties with urothelial cancer.

V is TRBV9 and J is TRBJ2-1, with 11 bases lining up with TRBD2. Germline assignment: CDR1 SGDLS and CDR2 YYNGEE. V lost 0 bases to trimming and J lost 5 bases; unmatched junction nucleotides: 10. The CDR3 totals 18 residues. CDR3 amino acids: CASSVGLLAGGGNNEQFF. The DNA for the CDR3 is TGTGCCAGCAGCGTAGGCCTCTTAGCGGGAGGGGGAAACAATGAGCAGTTCTTC.

The V and J genes are TRBV6-5 and TRBJ2-7; 8 bases fit TRBD2. Germline assignment: CDR1 MNHEY and CDR2 SVGAGI. Unmatched junction bases numbered 7, after V lost 3 bases and J lost 3 bases. CDR3 length: 15 residues. Here the CDR3 reads CASSYSTGTSYEQYF. CDR3 nucleotides: TGTGCCAGCAGTTATTCGACCGGGACTAGCTACGAGCAGTACTTC.

The rearrangement joins TRBV20-1 to TRBJ2-1; no reliable D call. Germline-derived CDR1 and CDR2 are DFQATT and SNEGSKA (reference sequence). This CDR3 comprises 11 residues. Trimming removed 7 bases from V and 0 bases from J, with 4 bases in between. Here the CDR3 reads CSESSYNEQFF. Here the CDR3 DNA reads TGCAGTGAGAGCTCCTACAATGAGCAGTTCTTC.

CDR3 coding DNA: TGTGCCAGCAGTTTAGTATCAGGTCGTGTTCATGGCTACACCTTC. This translates into CASSLVSGRVHGYTF. The V gene is TRBV27, the J gene TRBJ1-2; unclear D gene. Germline assignment: CDR1 MNHEY and CDR2 SMNVEV (reference sequence). This CDR3 region has 15 residues. With 2 bases removed from V and 6 bases from J, the gap between germline ends came to 16 bases.

This chain links TRBV27 with TRBJ2-1; possible D gene TRBD2, 6 bases. CDR1 and CDR2 from the germline V gene are MNHEY and SMNVEV (reference sequence). Trimming left V 6 bases short and J 0 bases short, with 12 bases between. The CDR3 is made up of 15 amino acids. CDR3: CASSPGTFSYNEQFF. CDR3 bases: TGTGCCAGCAGCCCCGGGACTTTCTCCTACAATGAGCAGTTCTTC.

This chain links TRBV10-3 with TRBJ2-7, with 14 nucleotides matching TRBD2. V dropped 2 bases and J dropped 4; count of bases not matched to a gene: 7. Germline V CDR1 and CDR2: ENHRY, SYGVKD. The CDR3 spans 17 residues. DNA for the CDR3: TGTGCCATCAGTGAGAGTGGGACTAGCGGGAGAGGGTACGAGCAGTACTTC. This sequence encodes CAISESGTSGRGYEQYF.

Here the CDR3 reads CASSPVGGGNQPQHF. DNA for the CDR3: TGCGCCAGCAGCCCGGTCGGGGGTGGCAATCAGCCCCAGCATTTT. The chain joins TRBV5-1 to TRBJ1-5; a weak D match, TRBD1 (5 bases). CDR3 length equals 15 residues. V lost 4 bases, J lost 2 bases, and 13 bases lay in between. Germline V CDR1 and CDR2: SGHRS, YFSETQ.

The CDR3 is CASSIKGAGNQPQHF. The DNA for the CDR3 is TGTGCCAGTAGTATTAAGGGGGCTGGCAATCAGCCCCAGCATTTT. The chain couples TRBV19 to TRBJ1-5, with 7 positions matching TRBD1. CDR1 and CDR2 (germline): LNHDA, SQIVND (reference sequence). This CDR3 region has 15 residues. Trimming cost V 3 bases and J 2 bases; bases outside gene matches: 4.

The gene calls are TRBV7-3 and TRBJ1-6; 9 bases align to TRBD1. The CDR3 runs to 16 residues. Unmatched junction bases numbered 2, after V lost 0 bases and J lost 5 bases. In germline, CDR1 is SGHTA, CDR2 FQGTGA. In DNA, the CDR3 is TGTGCCAGCAGCTTAACCGGGACAGGGAATAATTCACCCCTCCACTTT. It yields the protein CASSLTGTGNNSPLHF.

The chain employs TRBV7-8 and TRBJ2-5; TRBD1 is a possible D gene (5 bases). The DNA end lines up better with TRBJ2-7; the J call may be wrong. The germline V gene has CDR1 SGHVS and CDR2 FQNEAQ. This CDR3 is 14 amino acids long. The CDR3 DNA sequence: TGTGCCAGCAGCGGGGCAGTCCCCAACTACGAGCAGTACTTC. It specifies CASSGAVPNYEQYF.

This clone was found a few times. The V and J genes are TRBV10-3 and TRBJ2-7; D is uncertain. The germline gives CDR1 ENHRY, CDR2 SYGVKD. Trimming removed 4 bases from V and 4 bases from J, with 8 bases in between. The CDR3 runs 12 residues. The CDR3 reads CAISATIYEQYF. CDR3 sequence (DNA): TGTGCCATCAGTGCAACTATTTACGAGCAGTACTTC.

The V call is TRBV2, the J call TRBJ2-3; a weak D match, TRBD2 (5 bases). The CDR3 is made up of 16 amino acids. V lost 7 bases, J lost 0 bases, and 17 bases lay in between. The V gene's germline CDR1 is SNHLY and CDR2 FYNNEI. DNA for the CDR3: TGTGCCAGCACCGCTTCGGACTCTGCTAGCACAGATACGCAGTATTTT. Its translation is CASTASDSASTDTQYF.

The chain is built from TRBV7-3 and TRBJ2-1; a possible D gene is TRBD2 (5 bases). Germline V gives CDR1 SGHTA, CDR2 FQGTGA. This CDR3 spans 15 amino acids. Between the trimmed V and J ends, which lost 2 bases and 5 bases, there was a span of 13 bases. The CDR3 coding sequence is TGTGCCAGCAGCTTAGGTTATGGACTGCACAATGAGCAGTTCTTC. Translating it yields CASSLGYGLHNEQFF.

The genes are TRBV25-1 and TRBJ1-6; unclear D gene. Per the germline V gene, CDR1 is MGHDK and CDR2 is SYGVNS. The CDR3 consists of 17 residues. V shed 6 bases and J shed 6 bases, with 21 bases lying between them. The CDR3 is CASRTICRLGGNSPLHF. In nucleotides, the CDR3 is TGTGCCAGCAGGACTATTTGCCGCTTGGGTGGTAATTCACCCCTCCACTTT.